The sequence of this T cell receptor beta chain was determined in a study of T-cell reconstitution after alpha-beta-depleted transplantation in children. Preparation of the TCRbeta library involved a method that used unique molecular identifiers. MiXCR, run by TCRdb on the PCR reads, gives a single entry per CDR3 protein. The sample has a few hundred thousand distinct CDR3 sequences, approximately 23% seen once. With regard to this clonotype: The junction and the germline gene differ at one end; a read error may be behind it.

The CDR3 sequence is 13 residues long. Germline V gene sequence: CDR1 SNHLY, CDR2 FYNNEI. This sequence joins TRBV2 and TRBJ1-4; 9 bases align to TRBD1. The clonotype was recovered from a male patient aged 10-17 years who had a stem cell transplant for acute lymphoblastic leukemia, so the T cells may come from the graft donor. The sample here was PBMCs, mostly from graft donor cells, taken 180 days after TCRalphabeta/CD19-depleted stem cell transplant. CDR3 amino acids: CAGRTGQGEKLFF. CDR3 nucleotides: TGTGCCGGCAGAACCGGACAGGGGGAAAAACTGTTTTTT. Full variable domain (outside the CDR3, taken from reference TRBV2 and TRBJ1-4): EPEVTQTPSHQVTQMGQEVILRCVPISNHLYFYWYRQILGQKVEFLVSFYNNEISEKSEIFDDQFSVERPDGSNFTLKIRSTKLEDSAMYFCAGRTGQGEKLFFGSGTQLSVL.